This T cell receptor (beta chain) was identified during a study of early T cells in non-severe SARS-CoV-2 infection (dated by TCRdb to the early 2020s). Regarding the research as a whole: Because TCR sequencing relied on bulk RNA taken from unsorted whole blood, pairing of alpha and beta chains was not possible.

Library method: 5' RACE. Sequencer: NextSeq 500. The TCR library protocol attached unique molecular identifiers to individual cDNA molecules to correct for sequencing error and PCR bias. Sequencing covered both TCR alpha and beta chains, and within each sample the abundances of alpha and beta sequences were tightly co-correlated. In the paper's pipeline: Decombinator V4 was used to perform V gene, J gene and CDR3 annotation of TCR sequences. Expanded TCRs were defined as changing significantly between any two time points under a Poisson model with p below 0.0001. TCR abundances were normalised to the total number of TCRs sequenced per sample and expressed as counts per million. MAIT TCRs were defined by TRAV1-2 paired with TRAJ12, TRAJ20 or TRAJ33, and iNKT TCRs by TRAV10 paired with TRAJ18. VDJdb, accessed on 1 November 2021, was searched for TCRs annotated for CMV, EBV and SARS-CoV-2, and TCRs annotated for more than one antigen were excluded. TCRdb reprocessed the public reads (quality trimming at Q25 with fastp, clone calling with MiXCR) and kept in-frame beta chains. Entries are consolidated by CDR3 protein sequence, retaining the most common genes and DNA. These V and J calls rely on TCRdb rather than the paper's analysis. The sample profile shows tens of thousands of distinct CDR3 sequences; 5% to 5.5% of them were found once. Approximately 3.6% of the sample rests with the top ten.

Set within a cohort of healthcare workers in London, UK, this nested case-control study involved weekly PCR testing of nasopharyngeal swabs along with blood sampling. Healthcare workers were recruited between 23 and 31 March 2020, during the week of the UK lockdown, and were followed weekly for up to about 15 weeks. The paper's findings and limits, for the study overall: VDJdb matching was skewed toward anti-spike CD8 responses and likely underestimated virus-specific expansions, missing private and CD4 specificities.

This clonotype was counted ten times or more. There is no known antigen for this receptor. Nothing much larger sits one base from this clone, and base qualities are not available. CDR1 SGHKS and CDR2 YYEKEE are derived from the germline V gene (reference sequence). Cut back by 0 bases and 10 bases, the V and J ends lie 8 bases apart. Reading from cysteine to phenylalanine, the CDR3 counts 12 amino acids. Of the read, only the CDR3 DNA is kept; its 36 bases are in frame from base 1. The receptor was derived from an adult who was a healthcare worker with PCR-confirmed SARS-CoV-2 infection or an uninfected control (not recorded which). Material: whole blood. The receptor chain draws on TRBV5-5 and TRBJ2-1; the D gene identity is not certain. The CDR3 reads CASSLGVGEQFF. The nucleotide sequence is TGTGCCAGCAGCTTGGGCGTAGGCGAGCAGTTCTTC.